The clone carrying this T cell receptor beta chain has only a few counts. The data derive from a study of T-cell memory formation after mild COVID-19. Constant-segment primers and 5'RACE yielded cDNA libraries for TCR alpha and TCR beta, each carrying sample barcodes and UMIs. TCRdb reprocessed the 5' RACE reads via MiXCR and lists one record per CDR3 protein. The sample includes under 450,000 distinct CDR3 sequences, less than 25% of them seen just once. With 5 bases clipped from V and 4 bases from J, the junction kept 7 bases outside the gene matches. This CDR3 is 15 amino acids long. The TCR comes from an adult woman who had mild COVID-19 (a few samples of this study predate the infection). Cell type and time point are not known. The sample taken for sequencing was PBMCs or a T cell subset sorted from them (not recorded which). The J gene is TRBJ2-7, the V gene TRBV12-3 or TRBV12-4; 11 nucleotides match TRBD1. The CDR3 here is CASSNTGTGGYEQYF. For the CDR3, the DNA is TGTGCCAGCAGTAACACCGGGACAGGGGGGTACGAGCAGTACTTC.